This TCR beta chain appears in the sequencing data of a study of blood T cell repertoires in COVID-19. Study-level information: PBMCs, B-cell-depleted T cells, or T cells were the source of the cDNA or gDNA that made up the material.

As originally analysed: By means of reference gene primer amplification, nucleated cell counts were estimated. The repertoire was sequenced with immunoSEQ multiplex PCR; TCRdb's copy has only in-frame clones and lacks some. The V and J calls and the clone size are those of that table, but D and trimming were determined from the DNA. The profile covers about 670,000 clones, with approximately 90% appearing a single time and roughly 0.25% taken by the ten largest. Trimming shortened V by 5 bases and J by 0 bases, and 17 bases separated the two germline ends. The CDR3 is 17 residues long. Germline V CDR1 and CDR2: MDHEN, SYDVKM.

This chain connects TRBV28 to TRBJ2-4, with a weak D call TRBD1 (5 bases). The TCR was taken from a young woman with acute or convalescent COVID-19. Sequenced material: peripheral blood. In nucleotides, the CDR3 is TGTGCCAGCAGTGAGGACACAAGGGCGCTAGCCAAAAACATTCAGTACTTC. Translated: CASSEDTRALAKNIQYF.